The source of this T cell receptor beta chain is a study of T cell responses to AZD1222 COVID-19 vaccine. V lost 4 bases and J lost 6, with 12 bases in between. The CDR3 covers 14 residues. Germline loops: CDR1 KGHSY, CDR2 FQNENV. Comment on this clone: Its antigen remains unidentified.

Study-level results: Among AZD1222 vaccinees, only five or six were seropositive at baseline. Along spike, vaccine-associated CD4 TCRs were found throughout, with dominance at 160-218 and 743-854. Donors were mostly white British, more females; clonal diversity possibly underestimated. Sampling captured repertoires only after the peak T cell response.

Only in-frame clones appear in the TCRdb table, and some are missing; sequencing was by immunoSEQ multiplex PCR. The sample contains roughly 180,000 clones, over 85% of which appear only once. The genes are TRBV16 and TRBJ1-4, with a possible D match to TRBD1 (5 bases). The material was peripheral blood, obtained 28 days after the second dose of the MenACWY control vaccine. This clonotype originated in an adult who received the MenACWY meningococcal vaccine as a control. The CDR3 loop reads CASSPPGRYEKLFF. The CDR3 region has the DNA TGTGCCAGCAGCCCCCCGGGGCGTTATGAAAAACTGTTTTTT.